This TCR beta chain was retrieved from a study of blood T cell repertoires in COVID-19. For the study at large: The samples span acute and convalescent COVID-19 from the United States, Italy and Spain. PBMCs, B-cell-depleted T cells, or T cells were the source of the cDNA or gDNA that made up the material.

Trimming stripped 3 bases from V and 7 bases from J, with 13 bases between. This CDR3 is built from 13 residues. Looked up from germline, CDR1 is SGHAT and CDR2 is FQNNGV. Authors' processing steps: Estimated nucleated cell counts came from reference gene primer amplification. The protocol was immunoSEQ multiplex PCR, while the TCRdb copy is restricted to in-frame clones and leaves out a portion. The V and J calls and clone size are taken from that table; D and trimming were inferred from the DNA. The profile shows some 40,000 clones, less than 90% of them singletons. The J gene is TRBJ2-7, the V gene TRBV11-2, with D maybe TRBD2 (6 bases). Sequenced input: peripheral blood. The sequence came from a man in his 70s with acute or convalescent COVID-19. The CDR3 DNA reads TGTGCCAGCAGCTTGTCGGGAGTGCGGGAGCAGTACTTC. This gives the protein CASSLSGVREQYF.